This T cell receptor (beta chain) was identified in a study of cytomegalovirus exposure and HLA in healthy donors. Study-level findings and limits: The CMV antigen specificity of a few CMV-associated chains was confirmed through in vitro analysis. Cytomegalovirus status, reportedly, was diagnosed with high specificity and sensitivity by the classifier.

CDR1 SGHTA and CDR2 FQGNSA come from the germline V gene. V lost 2 bases and J 3 bases, leaving 2 bases between the germline ends. The CDR3 runs to 11 residues. Details on this clone: The antigen remains unidentified.

Researchers ran the PCR with 60 Vbeta and 13 Jbeta primers. Assay used: immunoSEQ multiplex PCR; TCRdb lists only in-frame clones, some missing. The data show roughly 130,000 clones, approximately 81% seen once. The genes are TRBV7-2 and TRBJ2-7; no firm D call. The sequencing sample was made of PBMCs. The receptor was isolated from a man younger than 30 in good health and CMV-seronegative. The CDR3: CASSLRYEQYF. In nucleotides, the CDR3 is TGTGCCAGCAGCTTACGCTACGAGCAGTACTTC.